One sample yielded the 10 T cell receptor beta chains listed below, sequenced in a study of OX40 agonist ivuxolimab in advanced cancers. Repertoires were generated with immunoSEQ multiplex PCR, while TCRdb's copy carries only in-frame clones and drops some. There are roughly 27,000 clones in the sample; around 86% occur only once, and approximately 48% lies in the top ten. The source material was CD4+ or CD8+ T cells sorted from blood, sampled in a trial of the OX40 agonist ivuxolimab. Every receptor here comes from an adult with an advanced solid tumor such as melanoma, head and neck, liver or kidney cancer.

This clone was observed once. The chain couples TRBV25-1 to TRBJ2-7; D is tentatively TRBD1 or TRBD2 (5 bases each). Trimming took 3 bases from V and 6 from J, leaving 15 bases between them. This CDR3 contains 14 residues. Germline CDR1 MGHDK, CDR2 SYGVNS. CDR3 residues: CASSDWQGVGEQYF. The CDR3 bases are TGTGCCAGCAGTGACTGGCAGGGAGTGGGCGAGCAGTACTTC.

The genes are TRBV28 and TRBJ2-7, with 7 nucleotides matching TRBD1. This CDR3 spans 14 amino acids. The germline V gene encodes CDR1 MDHEN and CDR2 SYDVKM. With V trimmed by 4 bases and J by 5 bases, 8 bases remained unmatched. CDR3 sequence reads: CASSSLTGIHEQYF. For the CDR3, the DNA is TGTGCCAGCAGTTCCTTGACAGGGATCCACGAGCAGTACTTC.

The rearrangement uses TRBV6-6 and TRBJ2-7; TRBD1 matches 9 bases. CDR3 size: 14 residues. With V trimmed by 2 bases and J by 2 bases, 1 base remained unmatched. Germline V gives CDR1 MNHNY, CDR2 SVGAGI (reference sequence). In nucleotides, the CDR3 is TGTGCCAGCAGTTACGGACAGGGGACCTACGAGCAGTACTTC. It codes for CASSYGQGTYEQYF.

The rearrangement joins TRBV28 to TRBJ1-2, with unresolved D. The CDR3 consists of 15 residues. Germline V CDR1 and CDR2: MDHEN, SYDVKM. V lost 6 bases, J lost 7 bases, and 21 bases lay in between. CDR3 in DNA: TGTGCCAGCAGGACAACCCAGGCTGTGGGCGGTGGCTACACCTTC. Translation: CASRTTQAVGGGYTF.

V is TRBV6-4 and J is TRBJ2-3; no firm D call. In germline, CDR1 is MRHNA, CDR2 SNTAGT. The CDR3 spans 15 residues. The V end was cut by 3 bases, the J end by 0 bases, with 10 bases between. The DNA for the CDR3 is TGTGCCAGCAGTGAGTCGGACCAAAGCACAGATACGCAGTATTTT. It translates to CASSESDQSTDTQYF.

The chain has TRBV7-9 and TRBJ2-3; D unresolved. Germline V gene data show CDR1 as SEHNR and CDR2 as FQNEAQ (reference sequence). V lost 1 base to trimming and J lost 8 bases, with 1 base between them. This CDR3 comprises 10 residues. The CDR3 loop is CASSLGTQYF. For the CDR3, the DNA is TGTGCCAGCAGCTTAGGTACGCAGTATTTT.

This chain uses TRBV27 with TRBJ1-2; 7 bases match TRBD1. Germline lookup yields CDR1 MNHEY and CDR2 SMNVEV (reference sequence). This CDR3 spans 16 amino acids. The J segment lost 2 bases and the V segment lost 5 bases, leaving 11 bases of the junction unmatched. In DNA, the CDR3 is TGTGCCAGCAGTCCTCCGGGGGGCAGGGGGAACTATGGCTACACCTTC. Its protein is CASSPPGGRGNYGYTF.

This clone was observed a single time. The gene calls are TRBV5-1 and TRBJ2-5; unclear D gene. The DNA end is more similar to TRBJ2-7, so the J call may be wrong. This CDR3 has 15 amino acids. Per the germline V gene, CDR1 is SGHRS and CDR2 is YFSETQ. The CDR3 nucleotides are TGCGCCAGCAGCCCCACCGGATCGCGGTCCTACGAGCAGTACTTC. The encoded protein is CASSPTGSRSYEQYF.

On this clone itself: Within the sample, other DNA sequences also encode this same CDR3. The gene calls are TRBV7-8 and TRBJ2-7, with D unclear. V lost 1 base to trimming and J lost 3 bases, with 4 bases between them. The CDR3 sequence is 12 residues long. Germline V lookup: CDR1 SGHVS, CDR2 FQNEAQ. CDR3: CASSLGSYEQYF. CDR3 DNA: TGTGCCAGCAGCTTAGGTAGCTACGAGCAGTACTTC.

This clone was recorded once. This may stem from a read error, because a much larger clone lies one nucleotide away. The J gene is TRBJ1-2, the V gene TRBV5-4; a possible D gene is TRBD1 (6 bases). This CDR3 has 16 residues. Germline V gene sequence: CDR1 SGHNT, CDR2 YYREEE (reference sequence). This CDR3 reads CASSLGSGTSPYGHTF. CDR3 coding DNA: TGTGCCAGCAGCTTGGGGTCTGGGACATCCCCCTATGGCCACACCTTC.